This TCR beta chain stems from a study of cytomegalovirus exposure and HLA in healthy donors. Comment on this clone: Sequence at one end of the junction differs from germline and may be a read error.

Germline CDR1 MDHEN, CDR2 SYDVKM. The CDR3 is 10 amino acids. TCRdb keeps only in-frame clones here, not all; method: immunoSEQ multiplex PCR. This table has 300,000 to 400,000 clones, more than 80% appearing once. Sequenced material: PBMCs. The J gene is TRBJ2-7, the V gene TRBV28, with D possibly TRBD1 on 6 matching bases. The clonotype originates from a woman between 18 and 30 years old in good health and CMV-seronegative. Here the CDR3 reads CASRGAKPHF. As DNA, the CDR3 is TGTGCCAGCAGGGGGGCGAAGCCTCACTTC. Based on the CDR3 plus reference TRBV28 and TRBJ2-7, the full variable domain is DVKVTQSSRYLVKRTGEKVFLECVQDMDHENMFWYRQDPGLGLRLIYFSYDVKMKEKGDIPEGYSVSREKKERFSLILESASTNQTSMYLCASRGAKPHFGPGTRLTVT.